This entry concerns a single T cell receptor beta chain. The data are from a study of T cell responses to AZD1222 COVID-19 vaccine. The table came from immunoSEQ multiplex PCR; TCRdb's copy has only in-frame clones and leaves some out. The table lists about 130,000 clones, 80% to 90% of them singletons. Deletions cut 2 bases from V and 2 bases from J, with 6 bases between. The CDR3 sequence is 13 residues long. Germline V lookup: CDR1 LNHNV, CDR2 YYDKDF (reference sequence). This sequence was found in an adult in good health. This sequence joins TRBV15 and TRBJ1-1; D is unresolved. The input for sequencing was peripheral blood, taken on day 0 of AZD1222 vaccination. CDR3 bases: TGTGCCACCAGCAGAATATTCAACACTGAAGCTTTCTTT. This encodes CATSRIFNTEAFF.